This T cell receptor (beta chain) was captured by sequencing in a study of blood T cell repertoires in COVID-19. For the study at large: PBMCs, B-cell-depleted T cells, or T cells were the source of the cDNA or gDNA that made up the material.

This clone was counted a few times. Some clones are missing from TCRdb's copy, which holds only in-frame ones; the method was immunoSEQ multiplex PCR. The data contain about 99,000 clones, 65% to 90% of them singletons. The CDR3 has 15 residues. The germline V gene encodes CDR1 SGHRS and CDR2 YFSETQ. Trimming left V 0 bases short and J 8 bases short, with 14 bases between. This receptor was taken from a man aged 60-69 years with acute or convalescent COVID-19. This chain links TRBV5-1 with TRBJ1-4; D perhaps matches TRBD1 (6 bases). Sequenced: peripheral blood. The CDR3 DNA is TGCGCCAGCAGCTTGGATACAGGGTTACGCGAAAAACTGTTTTTT. Protein product: CASSLDTGLREKLFF. The full variable domain, its missing parts supplied by reference TRBV5-1 and TRBJ1-4, is KAGVTQTPRYLIKTRGQQVTLSCSPISGHRSVSWYQQTPGQGLQFLFEYFSETQRNKGNFPGRFSGRQFSNSRSEMNVSTLELGDSALYLCASSLDTGLREKLFFGSGTQLSVL.